The entry below describes one T cell receptor (beta chain). Template switching, a step in the protocol, added a universal primer site, and cDNA carried unique molecular identifiers. TCRdb ran MiXCR on the 5' RACE reads and lists one entry per CDR3 protein. The sample includes fewer than 550,000 distinct CDR3 sequences, around 15% seen only once; the top ten take approximately 0.9%. This specimen comes from a study of identical twins. Germline-derived CDR1 and CDR2 are SGHRS and YFSETQ. CDR3 length: 12 amino acids. V was trimmed by 4 bases and J by 4 bases, leaving 8 bases between them. The data were also submitted as part of a second study, on yellow fever vaccine responses in identical twins.

The V gene is TRBV5-1, the J gene TRBJ2-5; D gene uncertain. The specimen was CD4+ T cells sorted from blood. The clonotype comes from a woman between 18 and 29 years old in good health. The CDR3 reads CASSANVETQYF. In nucleotides, the CDR3 is TGCGCCAGCAGCGCGAATGTAGAGACCCAGTACTTC.